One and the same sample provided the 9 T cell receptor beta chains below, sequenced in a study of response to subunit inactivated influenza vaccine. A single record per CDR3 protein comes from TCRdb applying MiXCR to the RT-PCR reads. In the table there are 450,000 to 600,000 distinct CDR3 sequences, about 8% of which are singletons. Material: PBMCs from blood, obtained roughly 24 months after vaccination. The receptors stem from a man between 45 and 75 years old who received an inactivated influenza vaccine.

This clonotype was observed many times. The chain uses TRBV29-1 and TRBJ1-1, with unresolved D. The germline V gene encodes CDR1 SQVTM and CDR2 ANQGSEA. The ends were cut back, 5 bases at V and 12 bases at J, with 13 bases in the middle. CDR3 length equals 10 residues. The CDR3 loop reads CSVLAAQTFF. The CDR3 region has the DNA TGCAGCGTTCTAGCGGCCCAAACTTTCTTT.

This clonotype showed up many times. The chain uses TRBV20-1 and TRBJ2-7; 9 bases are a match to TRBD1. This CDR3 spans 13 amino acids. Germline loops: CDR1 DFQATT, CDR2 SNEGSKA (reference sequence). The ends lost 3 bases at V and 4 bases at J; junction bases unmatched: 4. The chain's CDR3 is CSASPGQGYEQYF. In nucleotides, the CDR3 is TGCAGTGCTAGTCCGGGACAGGGTTACGAGCAGTACTTC.

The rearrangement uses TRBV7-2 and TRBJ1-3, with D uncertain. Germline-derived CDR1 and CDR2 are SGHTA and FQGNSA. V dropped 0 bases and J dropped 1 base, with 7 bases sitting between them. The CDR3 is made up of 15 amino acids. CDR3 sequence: CASSLAARSGNTIYF. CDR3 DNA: TGTGCCAGCAGCTTAGCCGCACGATCTGGAAACACCATATATTTT.

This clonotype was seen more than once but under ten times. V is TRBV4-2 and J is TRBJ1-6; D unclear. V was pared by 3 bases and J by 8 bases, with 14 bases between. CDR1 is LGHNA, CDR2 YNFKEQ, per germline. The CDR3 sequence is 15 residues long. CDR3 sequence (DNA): TGTGCCAGCAGCCACGACGACGACGAGGATTCACCCCTCCACTTT. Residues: CASSHDDDEDSPLHF.

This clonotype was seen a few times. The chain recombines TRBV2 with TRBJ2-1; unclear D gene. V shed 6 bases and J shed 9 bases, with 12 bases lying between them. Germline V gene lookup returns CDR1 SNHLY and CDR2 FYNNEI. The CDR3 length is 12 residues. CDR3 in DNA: TGTGCCAGCAGGAGTATTCTGGGTGAGCAGTTCTTC. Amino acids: CASRSILGEQFF.

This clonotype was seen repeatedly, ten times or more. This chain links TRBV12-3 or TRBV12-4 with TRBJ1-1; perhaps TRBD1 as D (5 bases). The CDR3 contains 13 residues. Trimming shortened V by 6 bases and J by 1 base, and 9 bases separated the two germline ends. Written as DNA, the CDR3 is TGTGCCAGCAGAGGGGTCTCGAACACTGAAGCTTTCTTT. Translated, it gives CASRGVSNTEAFF.

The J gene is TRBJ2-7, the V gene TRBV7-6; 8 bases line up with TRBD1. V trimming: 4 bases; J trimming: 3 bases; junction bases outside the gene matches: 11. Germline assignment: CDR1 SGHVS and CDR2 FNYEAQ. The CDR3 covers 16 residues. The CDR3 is CASSSAPTGAIYEQYF. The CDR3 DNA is TGTGCCAGCAGCTCCGCCCCGACAGGGGCAATCTACGAGCAGTACTTC.

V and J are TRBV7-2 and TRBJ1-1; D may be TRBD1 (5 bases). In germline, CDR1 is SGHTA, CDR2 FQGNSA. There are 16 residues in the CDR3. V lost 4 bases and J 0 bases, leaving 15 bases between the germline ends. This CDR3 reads CASSSPGPQMNTEAFF. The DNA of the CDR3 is TGTGCCAGCAGCTCCCCGGGGCCCCAAATGAACACTGAAGCTTTCTTT.

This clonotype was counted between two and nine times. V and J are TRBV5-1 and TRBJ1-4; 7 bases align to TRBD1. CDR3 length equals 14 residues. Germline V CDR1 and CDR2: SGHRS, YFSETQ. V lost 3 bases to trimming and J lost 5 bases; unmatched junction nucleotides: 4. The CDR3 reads CASSSGQENEKLFF. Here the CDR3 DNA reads TGCGCCAGCAGCTCTGGACAGGAGAATGAAAAACTGTTTTTT.